The 11 T cell receptor beta chains below come from one sample, sequenced in a study of blood T cell repertoires in COVID-19. Sequenced by immunoSEQ multiplex PCR; TCRdb stores in-frame clones only, minus some. The sample includes about 130,000 clones, roughly four fifths of them seen just once. Sequenced input: peripheral blood. The receptors stem from a middle-aged man with active or convalescent COVID-19.

The chain combines TRBV13 with TRBJ2-7, with D possibly matching TRBD2 (6 bases). Trimming took 1 base from V and 2 from J, leaving 12 bases between them. This CDR3 region has 15 residues. Germline-derived CDR1 and CDR2 are PRHDT and FYEKMQ (reference sequence). The CDR3 coding sequence is TGTGCCAGCAGCTTAGATAGCGGAAATCCCTACGAGCAGTACTTC. Its protein is CASSLDSGNPYEQYF.

The chain recombines TRBV4-3 with TRBJ1-2; TRBD1 agrees at 8 bases. This CDR3 is built from 16 residues. From germline, CDR1 is LGHNA and CDR2 YSLEER. The ends lost 1 base at V and 4 bases at J; junction bases unmatched: 8. CDR3 nucleotides: TGCGCCAGCAGCCAAGGGGCCGGACAGGGAGGCTATGGCTACACCTTC. It specifies CASSQGAGQGGYGYTF.

The chain links TRBV9 to TRBJ2-7, with unresolved D. This CDR3 is 13 amino acids long. V lost 0 bases and J 6 bases, leaving 10 bases between the germline ends. Germline V CDR1 and CDR2: SGDLS, YYNGEE. CDR3 bases: TGTGCCAGCAGCGTAGGACTTGGTAGCGAGCAGTACTTC. It yields the protein CASSVGLGSEQYF.

The chain links TRBV9 to TRBJ2-5; no clear D gene. Trimming removed 0 bases at V and 1 base at J, with 7 bases between. The length of the CDR3 is 14 residues. Germline V gene lookup returns CDR1 SGDLS and CDR2 YYNGEE. The CDR3 DNA sequence: TGTGCCAGCAGCGTAGGAGCAGGCCAAGAGACCCAGTACTTC. Translating gives CASSVGAGQETQYF.

The chain recombines TRBV24-1 with TRBJ2-7; TRBD1 matches 10 bases. The junction had 5 bases not matched to a gene; V was cut back by 7 bases and J by 3 bases. This CDR3 spans 14 amino acids. Germline CDR1 KGHDR, CDR2 SFDVKD. The CDR3 DNA follows: TGTGCCACCAGCTCGGGACAGGGGAGCTACGAGCAGTACTTC. Residues: CATSSGQGSYEQYF.

The chain employs TRBV9 and TRBJ2-1; no clear D gene. This CDR3 region has 15 residues. Trimming removed 6 bases at V and 1 base at J, with 14 bases between. Germline CDR1 and CDR2: SGDLS and YYNGEE. CDR3 nucleotide sequence: TGTGCCAGCACCTTCGGTTTAGCATCCTACAATGAGCAGTTCTTC. Translation: CASTFGLASYNEQFF.

This sequence joins TRBV7-6 and TRBJ2-2, with D maybe TRBD1 (5 bases). CDR1 is SGHVS, CDR2 FNYEAQ, per germline. The germline V and J ends were trimmed by 0 bases and 0 bases, with 8 bases remaining between them. CDR3 size: 16 residues. The DNA of the CDR3 is TGTGCCAGCAGCTTAGCACCGACAGCGAACACCGGGGAGCTGTTTTTT. Translation gives CASSLAPTANTGELFF.

The rearrangement joins TRBV9 to TRBJ1-6, with TRBD1 identical over 10 bases. The CDR3 has 14 amino acids. Germline CDR1 reads SGDLS; CDR2 reads YYNGEE. J gave up 10 bases and V 2 bases, and 3 bases lay outside the gene matches. The CDR3 loop reads CASSVGQGYSPLHF. As DNA, the CDR3 is TGTGCCAGCAGCGTGGGACAGGGGTACTCACCCCTCCACTTT. Full variable domain (missing parts from reference TRBV9 and TRBJ1-6): DSGVTQTPKHLITATGQRVTLRCSPRSGDLSVYWYQQSLDQGLQFLIQYYNGEERAKGNILERFSAQQFPDLHSELNLSSLELGDSALYFCASSVGQGYSPLHFGNGTRLTVT.

The CDR3 protein is CASSFRTGGDTTSYEQYF. CDR3 bases: TGCGCCAGCAGCTTCAGGACTGGCGGGGATACGACCTCCTACGAGCAGTACTTC. The chain links TRBV5-1 to TRBJ2-7, with D possibly being TRBD2 (6 bases). The ends were cut back, 2 bases at V and 0 bases at J, with 21 bases in the middle. The CDR3 extends over 18 amino acids. The V gene's germline CDR1 is SGHRS and CDR2 YFSETQ.

This clone was seen more than once but under ten times. This chain links TRBV5-4 with TRBJ2-3; D is uncertain. This CDR3 has 16 residues. With 1 base removed from V and 2 bases from J, the gap between germline ends came to 14 bases. CDR1 is SGHNT, CDR2 YYREEE, per germline (reference sequence). CDR3 in DNA: TGTGCCAGCAGCTTGTCATCGGTTTTTGCCACAGATACGCAGTATTTT. Residues: CASSLSSVFATDTQYF.

This chain uses TRBV5-6 with TRBJ2-7, with 8 bases matching TRBD1. Germline V gene sequence: CDR1 SGHDT, CDR2 YYEEEE. Trimming took 3 bases from V and 5 from J; bases not matched to a gene: 10. This CDR3 has 15 amino acids. The CDR3 is CASSSLGQGEHEQYF. The CDR3 DNA reads TGTGCCAGCAGCTCTCTAGGACAGGGAGAGCACGAGCAGTACTTC.